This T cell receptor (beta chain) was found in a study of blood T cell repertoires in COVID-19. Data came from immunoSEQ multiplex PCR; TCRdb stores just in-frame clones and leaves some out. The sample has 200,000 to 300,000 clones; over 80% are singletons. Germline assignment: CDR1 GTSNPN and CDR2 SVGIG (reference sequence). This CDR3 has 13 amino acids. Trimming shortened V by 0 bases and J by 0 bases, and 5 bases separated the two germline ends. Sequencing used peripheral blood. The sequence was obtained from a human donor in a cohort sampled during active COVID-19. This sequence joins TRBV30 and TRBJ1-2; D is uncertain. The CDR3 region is CAWSVQANYGYTF. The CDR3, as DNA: TGTGCCTGGAGTGTACAAGCTAACTATGGCTACACCTTC.